A single sample is the source of the 27 T cell receptor delta chains below, sequenced in a study of gamma-delta T cells after stem cell transplantation. TCRdb redid the clone calls on the RT-PCR reads with CATT. Of 3,400 or so delta-chain clones detected, less than 2% appear once; the ten largest clones hold approximately 12%. Specimen: gamma-delta T cells. These receptors were collected from a human donor. It is not recorded whose cells these are; they may come from a transplant donor.

As concerns this clone: This may arise from a read error, as a much more abundant clone is one base away. The same CDR3 arises from other DNA sequences in this sample as well. V and J are TRDV2 and TRDJ1; 10 nucleotides agree with TRDD3. Germline V gene data show CDR1 as GEAIGNYY and CDR2 as EKD. CDR3 length: 19 residues. V dropped 0 bases and J dropped 4; count of bases not matched to a gene: 16. The CDR3 region has the DNA TGTGCCTGTGACACCCTTACCGGGGGATACGCTCGCCCTGTCGATAAACTCATCTTT. Translated, it gives CACDTLTGGYARPVDKLIF.

Judged by abundance, this clone is large. The same CDR3 arises from other DNA sequences in this sample as well. The chain is built from TRDV2 and TRDJ1; D ambiguous. The V and J ends lost 0 bases and 3 bases respectively, with 19 bases between them. The CDR3 length is 17 residues. Germline V gene lookup returns CDR1 GEAIGNYY and CDR2 EKD. The CDR3 reads CACDTVAPRKHADKLIF. CDR3 nucleotide sequence: TGTGCCTGTGACACCGTTGCCCCCAGGAAACATGCCGATAAACTCATCTTT.

By its share, this clone is medium-sized. The chain has TRDV1 and TRDJ1; 11 bases map to TRDD3. From germline, CDR1 is TSWWSYY and CDR2 QGS. The CDR3 length is 20 residues. V was clipped by 3 bases and J by 4 bases; unmatched bases: 19. The CDR3 spells CALGDALPYWGINFGDKLIF. CDR3 coding DNA: TGTGCTCTTGGGGACGCACTTCCCTACTGGGGGATAAACTTCGGCGATAAACTCATCTTT.

This clone was seen a few times. The junction does not match germline at one end; this may be a read error. The chain combines TRDV1 with TRDJ1; 8 bases are a match to TRDD3. Germline CDR1 and CDR2: TSWWSYY and QGS. This CDR3 is built from 21 residues. The CDR3 DNA sequence: TGTGCTCTTGAGGAAGGCCTTCCCCCACTCTACTGGGGGTCCCCCACCGATAAACTCATCTTT. It codes for CALEEGLPPLYWGSPTDKLIF.

By sample share, this clone is medium-sized. V gene TRDV2 combines with J gene TRDJ1; 7 bases line up with TRDD3. V trimming: 0 bases; J trimming: 2 bases; junction bases outside the gene matches: 11. This CDR3 spans 17 amino acids. Germline V gene data show CDR1 as GEAIGNYY and CDR2 as EKD. CDR3 sequence (DNA): TGTGCCTGTGACACCCTGGGGGTCCGCCCTTTAACCGATAAACTCATCTTT. Translation: CACDTLGVRPLTDKLIF.

This clone was found a few times. This DNA's translation differs at residue 6 from TCRdb's protein, which comes from a much larger clone; a read error is likely, and the protein shown is translated from the DNA. The chain links TRDV2 to TRDJ1; 7 positions match TRDD3. Trimming removed 3 bases from V and 10 bases from J; junction bases left unmatched: 13. This CDR3 is 14 amino acids long. Looked up from germline, CDR1 is GEAIGNYY and CDR2 is EKD. CDR3 protein: CACDLPGDGGRLIF. In DNA form, the CDR3 reads TGTGCCTGTGACTTACCGGGGGATGGGGGTCGACTCATCTTT.

The sample holds a few counts of this clone. A read error may explain this, as a much larger clone is one base away. V usage is TRDV2 and J usage is TRDJ1; 7 nucleotides align to TRDD3. V lost 0 bases to trimming and J lost 0 bases; unmatched junction nucleotides: 18. Germline V gene data show CDR1 as GEAIGNYY and CDR2 as EKD. This CDR3 has 20 amino acids. CDR3 in amino acids: CACDTVTEGYSTSYTDKLIF. CDR3 nucleotide sequence: TGTGCCTGTGACACCGTGACTGAGGGATACTCCACCTCGTACACCGATAAACTCATCTTT.

With regard to this clone: This DNA's translation and the protein TCRdb lists, from a much larger clone, do not match at residue 7, likely due to a read error; the protein shown is translated from the DNA. The chain uses TRDV2 and TRDJ1, with a possible D match to TRDD3 (5 bases). CDR1 and CDR2 from the germline V gene are GEAIGNYY and EKD. This CDR3 comprises 14 residues. Trimming shortened V by 0 bases and J by 5 bases, and 12 bases separated the two germline ends. The CDR3 sequence: CACDTVPWGDKLIF. The CDR3 DNA reads as TGTGCCTGTGACACCGTACCATGGGGAGATAAACTCATCTTT.

Only a few counts were recorded for this clone. TCRdb attributes to this sequence the protein of a much larger clone, which differs from the DNA translation at residue 14; a read error is likely, and the protein displayed is translated from the DNA. V and J are TRDV2 and TRDJ1; 9 nucleotides align to TRDD3. Losses at the gene ends were 0 bases for V and 9 bases for J; bases not matched to a gene: 16. There are 17 residues in the CDR3. Looked up from germline, CDR1 is GEAIGNYY and CDR2 is EKD. The CDR3 nucleotides read TGTGCCTGTGACACCTTCGGGGATACGCAGGTTTTTGTTGAACTCATCTTT. Encoded protein: CACDTFGDTQVFVELIF.

This clone is deemed large. At the DNA level, this CDR3 is encoded by other sequences in the same sample as well. This chain joins TRDV2 and TRDJ1; 11 nucleotides agree with TRDD3. V lost 4 bases, J lost 1 base, and 4 bases stayed unmatched. CDR1 and CDR2 from the germline V gene are GEAIGNYY and EKD. This CDR3 has 15 residues. CDR3 DNA sequence: TGTGCCTGTGATAGCTGGGGGATACCCACCGATAAACTCATCTTT. This encodes CACDSWGIPTDKLIF.

This clone was observed a handful of times. The chain recombines TRDV2 with TRDJ1, with TRDD3 identical over 10 bases. The trim removed 0 bases at V and 0 bases at J, leaving 6 bases unmatched. Germline loops: CDR1 GEAIGNYY, CDR2 EKD. The CDR3 has 17 residues. The CDR3 sequence: CACDTLGGIRYTDKLIF. The CDR3 nucleotides read TGTGCCTGTGACACCCTCGGGGGGATACGCTACACCGATAAACTCATCTTT.

The J gene is TRDJ1, the V gene TRDV3; weak D call: TRDD3 (6 bases). This CDR3 region has 15 residues. The germline V gene encodes CDR1 TVYSNPD and CDR2 GDNSRS (reference sequence). V was trimmed by 4 bases and J by 0 bases, leaving 18 bases between them. CDR3 coding DNA: TGTGCCTACTCACCACGGGGATTTGACACCGATAAACTCATCTTT. Protein sequence: CAYSPRGFDTDKLIF.

This clone was counted a few times. TCRdb assigns this DNA the protein of a much larger clone, which departs from its translation at residue 7; this likely reflects a read error, and the protein shown comes from translating the DNA. CDR3 loop: CACDTLIGIRGDTDKLIF. The CDR3 DNA reads as TGTGCCTGTGACACCCTGATAGGGATACGCGGGGACACCGATAAACTCATCTTT. The chain is built from TRDV2 and TRDJ1; TRDD3 matches at 8 bases. Germline-derived CDR1 and CDR2 are GEAIGNYY and EKD. CDR3 length: 18 amino acids. V shed 0 bases and J 0 bases; nucleotides not matched to a gene: 11.

This clone is classed as large. This sample includes further DNA sequences coding for the same CDR3. This chain uses TRDV2 with TRDJ3, with D possibly matching TRDD3 (6 bases). V was cut by 3 bases and J by 0 bases, with 14 bases left in between. The CDR3 totals 18 residues. Germline CDR1 and CDR2: GEAIGNYY and EKD. In DNA form, the CDR3 reads TGTGCCTGTGACCAACTGGGTGCACGCTCCTGGGACACCCGACAGATGTTTTTC. Translating gives CACDQLGARSWDTRQMFF.

In its sample, this clone was seen a few times. The rearrangement links TRDV2 to TRDJ1, with 11 bases matching TRDD3. Germline CDR1 GEAIGNYY, CDR2 EKD. V shed 0 bases, J shed 0 bases, and the junction held 5 bases outside the gene matches. This CDR3 contains 17 residues. The CDR3 DNA reads TGTGCCTGTGACACCTTGGGGGATACGATGAACACCGATAAACTCATCTTT. As protein: CACDTLGDTMNTDKLIF.

Judged by abundance, this clone is medium-sized. The gene calls are TRDV2 and TRDJ3, with D possibly matching TRDD3 (5 bases). The CDR3 is 19 residues long. The V gene lost 0 bases and the J gene lost 2 bases, with 16 bases spanning the gap. CDR1 is GEAIGNYY, CDR2 EKD, per germline. CDR3 bases: TGTGCCTGTGACACCATTTACCGCGGGGGCACCTGGGACACCCGACAGATGTTTTTC. Residues: CACDTIYRGGTWDTRQMFF.

By proportion, this clone is medium-sized. The CDR3 protein is CACDTLLLGDTLTDKLIF. In DNA, the CDR3 is TGTGCCTGTGACACTCTTTTACTGGGGGATACACTCACCGATAAACTCATCTTT. The chain recombines TRDV2 with TRDJ1; 12 nucleotides agree with TRDD3. The V gene end was trimmed by 1 base and the J gene end by 1 base; junction bases not matched to a gene: 9. Germline-derived CDR1 and CDR2 are GEAIGNYY and EKD. The CDR3 has 18 amino acids.

This clone is judged medium-sized. The sample has other DNA sequences that encode this CDR3 too. This rearrangement joins TRDV2 to TRDJ1, with D perhaps matching TRDD3 (5 bases). Germline V gives CDR1 GEAIGNYY, CDR2 EKD. CDR3 size: 14 residues. V lost 2 bases to trimming and J lost 0 bases, with 9 bases between them. The CDR3 coding sequence is TGTGCCTGTGACAGGCTGGGAGACACCGATAAACTCATCTTT. Its translation: CACDRLGDTDKLIF.

On this clone itself: A much larger clone differs by one base, so this may be a read error. Other DNA sequences in the sample encode the same CDR3. This rearrangement joins TRDV2 to TRDJ1; TRDD3 matches 9 bases. Trimming cost V 3 bases and J 11 bases; bases outside gene matches: 27. CDR1 is GEAIGNYY, CDR2 EKD, per germline. There are 19 residues in the CDR3. This CDR3 reads CACDPLEGDTRHSGGKLIF. CDR3 DNA sequence: TGTGCCTGTGACCCCCTCGAGGGGGATACTCGGCACTCGGGGGGTAAGCTCATCTTT.

There are a few counts of this clone. TCRdb records a much larger clone's protein for this DNA, with a difference at residue 4 that likely arises from a read error; the protein given is the translation of the DNA. This chain links TRDV2 with TRDJ1; TRDD3 matches at 10 bases. The CDR3 has 14 amino acids. The germline V gene encodes CDR1 GEAIGNYY and CDR2 EKD. V gave up 5 bases and J gave up 10 bases; unmatched junction bases: 12. As DNA, the CDR3 is TGTGCCTGTGTCTTACTGGGGGATGGGGGTCGACTCATCTTT. This codes for CACVLLGDGGRLIF.

This clone turned up a few times. The chain joins TRDV2 to TRDJ3; unclear D gene. V was trimmed by 3 bases and J by 2 bases, leaving 31 bases between them. The CDR3 consists of 23 residues. Germline lookup yields CDR1 GEAIGNYY and CDR2 EKD. CDR3 sequence reads: CACDGAQALGVSEKTWDTRQMFF. For the CDR3, the DNA is TGTGCCTGTGACGGTGCGCAAGCCCTCGGCGTATCCGAGAAAACCTGGGACACCCGACAGATGTTTTTC.

In this sample, this clone turned up a few times. The protein here is the DNA translation, as the TCRdb protein differs from it at residue 9. The chain couples TRDV2 to TRDJ1; D is possibly TRDD1 (6 bases). Germline CDR1 is GEAIGNYY and CDR2 is EKD. V lost 2 bases and J lost 4, with 28 bases in between. There are 19 residues in the CDR3. In DNA form, the CDR3 reads TGTGCCTGTGACATCATTACTCTGAGGGATCCAGAAATAAGCGATAAACTCATCTTT. Translating it yields CACDIITLRDPEISDKLIF.

In this sample, this clone is medium-sized. Other DNA sequences of this sample code for an identical CDR3. The chain links TRDV1 to TRDJ1, with 13 bases identical to TRDD3. Per the germline V gene, CDR1 is TSWWSYY and CDR2 is QGS. This CDR3 comprises 20 residues. With 7 bases clipped from V and 2 bases from J, the junction kept 19 bases outside the gene matches. As DNA, the CDR3 is TGTGCTCTTGCCCCCAGCGGTACTGGGGGATACGGTAGGGAAACCGATAAACTCATCTTT. As protein: CALAPSGTGGYGRETDKLIF.

On this clone: A much larger clone is a single base away; this may be a read error. The rearrangement joins TRDV2 to TRDJ1; D gene unclear. Germline loops: CDR1 GEAIGNYY, CDR2 EKD. V lost 3 bases to trimming and J lost 0 bases, with 16 bases between them. The CDR3 covers 16 residues. CDR3: CACDSAPPINTDKLIF. CDR3 bases: TGTGCCTGTGACTCCGCCCCTCCCATCAACACCGATAAACTCATCTTT.

The rearrangement links TRDV2 to TRDJ1, with 13 bases identical to TRDD3. J gave up 0 bases and V 3 bases, and 21 bases lay outside the gene matches. The CDR3 has 22 residues. Germline V CDR1 and CDR2: GEAIGNYY, EKD. The CDR3 DNA is TGTGCCTGTGACGGACTGGGGGATACGCGGGGAGGTGAGGGACCGTACACCGATAAACTCATCTTT. Translation gives CACDGLGDTRGGEGPYTDKLIF.

This clone was found a few times. It is likely a read error: a sequence one base away is far more abundant. Other DNA sequences in the sample encode the same CDR3. The V gene is TRDV2, the J gene TRDJ1; TRDD3 matches 8 bases. With V trimmed by 3 bases and J by 7 bases, 15 bases remained unmatched. CDR3 size: 16 residues. The germline gives CDR1 GEAIGNYY, CDR2 EKD. The CDR3 DNA sequence: TGTGCCTGTGACGGGCTGGGGGAATGGTTACGTGGTAAACTCATCTTT. Its protein product is CACDGLGEWLRGKLIF.

A word on this clone: This is likely an artifact of a read error, given a far larger clone one base away. This chain joins TRDV2 and TRDJ1, with D uncertain. The CDR3 has 16 residues. Germline CDR1 reads GEAIGNYY; CDR2 reads EKD. CDR3 sequence reads: CACDRLPRGSTGKLIF. CDR3 in DNA: TGTGCCTGTGACAGGCTACCTCGTGGTTCCACCGGTAAACTCATCTTT.